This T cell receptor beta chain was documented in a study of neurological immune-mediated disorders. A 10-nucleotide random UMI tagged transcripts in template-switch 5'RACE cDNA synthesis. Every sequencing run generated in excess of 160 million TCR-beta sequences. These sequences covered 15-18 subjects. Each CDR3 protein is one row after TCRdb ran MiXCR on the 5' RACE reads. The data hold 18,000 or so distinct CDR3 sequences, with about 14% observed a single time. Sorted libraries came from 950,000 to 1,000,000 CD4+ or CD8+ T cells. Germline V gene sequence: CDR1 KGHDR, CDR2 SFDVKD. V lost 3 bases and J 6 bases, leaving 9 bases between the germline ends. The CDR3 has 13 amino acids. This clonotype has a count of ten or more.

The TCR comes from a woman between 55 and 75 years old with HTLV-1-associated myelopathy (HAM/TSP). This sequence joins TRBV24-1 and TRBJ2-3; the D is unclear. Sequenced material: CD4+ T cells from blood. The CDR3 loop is CATSDPPWDTQYF. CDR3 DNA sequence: TGTGCCACCAGTGATCCCCCGTGGGATACGCAGTATTTT.